This T cell receptor beta chain is drawn from a study of T cell responses to AZD1222 COVID-19 vaccine. Overall study results and limits: White British donors predominated, females outnumbered males, and clonal diversity was possibly underestimated.

Profiled with immunoSEQ multiplex PCR; TCRdb holds only in-frame clones, not every one. The table includes 140,000 to 150,000 clones, roughly 92% detected once. Germline trimming cut 4 bases from V and 4 bases from J; bases unmatched to any gene: 5. Germline CDR1 reads SGHRS; CDR2 reads YFSETQ. The CDR3 runs 18 residues. Comment on this clone: Its antigen remains unidentified.

The sample in question was peripheral blood, obtained on day 0 of AZD1222 vaccination. The chain carries TRBV5-1 and TRBJ2-6; TRBD2 matches 16 bases. The origin of this receptor is an adult in good health. CDR3 protein: CASSAGLAGGSGANVLTF. DNA for the CDR3: TGCGCCAGCAGCGCGGGACTAGCGGGAGGGTCCGGGGCCAACGTCCTGACTTTC.